These 30 T cell receptor beta chains share one sample of origin, sequenced in a study of cytomegalovirus exposure and HLA in healthy donors. Clones were sequenced by immunoSEQ multiplex PCR, and TCRdb holds only the in-frame ones, with some missing. In the table there are more than 95,000 clones, about 96% of which are singletons. Sequenced input: PBMCs. The source is a man between 18 and 35 years old in good health and CMV-seronegative.

The J gene is TRBJ2-7, the V gene TRBV9; D possibly corresponds to TRBD2 (6 bases). The CDR3 extends over 15 amino acids. The germline V gene encodes CDR1 SGDLS and CDR2 YYNGEE. Trimming stripped 0 bases from V and 6 bases from J, with 16 bases between. The DNA of the CDR3 is TGTGCCAGCAGCGTAGAGGGTCATTTGGGGGGCGAGCAGTACTTC. This encodes CASSVEGHLGGEQYF.

The V call is TRBV5-1, the J call TRBJ1-1, with 10 positions matching TRBD1. The J segment lost 3 bases and the V segment lost 2 bases, leaving 10 bases of the junction unmatched. In germline, CDR1 is SGHRS, CDR2 YFSETQ. This CDR3 comprises 17 residues. The CDR3 DNA follows: TGCGCCAGCAGCTTCCCGACAGGGGGCTCGGGGGACACTGAAGCTTTCTTT. Protein product: CASSFPTGGSGDTEAFF.

The chain links TRBV28 to TRBJ1-2, with no clear D. With 6 bases removed from V and 1 base from J, the gap between germline ends came to 18 bases. This CDR3 has 16 amino acids. The germline V gene encodes CDR1 MDHEN and CDR2 SYDVKM. The DNA for the CDR3 is TGTGCCAGCAGCACCCTGCCCCCAACAGATAACTATGGCTACACCTTC. This gives the protein CASSTLPPTDNYGYTF.

The J gene is TRBJ2-7, the V gene TRBV28, with 7 nucleotides matching TRBD1. Trimming took 5 bases from V and 2 from J; bases not matched to a gene: 9. The CDR3 runs to 15 residues. CDR1 and CDR2 from the germline V gene are MDHEN and SYDVKM. CDR3 bases: TGTGCCAGCAGTACGACAGGGTTGTCCCCCTACGAGCAGTACTTC. As protein: CASSTTGLSPYEQYF.

The rearrangement uses TRBV7-9 and TRBJ2-7; D is possibly TRBD2 (5 bases). Between the trimmed V and J ends, which lost 6 bases and 2 bases, there was a span of 14 bases. CDR3 length: 14 residues. Germline V gene data show CDR1 as SEHNR and CDR2 as FQNEAQ (reference sequence). The CDR3, as DNA: TGTGCCAGCAGTATGGGCAGGAGGCCCTACGAGCAGTACTTC. Its protein product is CASSMGRRPYEQYF.

The chain links TRBV9 to TRBJ2-7; TRBD1 matches at 10 bases. CDR1 is SGDLS and CDR2 is YYNGEE in the germline V gene. The CDR3 has 13 amino acids. With 4 bases clipped from V and 3 bases from J, the junction kept 1 base outside the gene matches. The DNA of the CDR3 is TGTGCCAGCAGCCGGGACAGGGGCTACGAGCAGTACTTC. It codes for CASSRDRGYEQYF.

The chain has TRBV11-2 and TRBJ2-5; the match to TRBD2 covers 14 bases. V was pared by 5 bases and J by 5 bases, with 13 bases of the junction left unmatched. In germline, CDR1 is SGHAT, CDR2 FQNNGV. The CDR3 runs to 18 residues. The CDR3 here is CASSQGLAGVGMGETQYF. The CDR3 coding sequence is TGTGCCAGCAGCCAGGGACTAGCGGGAGTCGGTATGGGGGAGACCCAGTACTTC. The variable domain in full, completed from reference TRBV11-2 and TRBJ2-5, reads EAGVAQSPRYKIIEKRQSVAFWCNPISGHATLYWYQQILGQGPKLLIQFQNNGVVDDSQLPKDRFSAERLKGVDSTLKIQPAKLEDSAVYLCASSQGLAGVGMGETQYFGPGTRLLVL.

CDR3 in DNA: TGTGCCAGCAGCTTACCGGCGGAGGGCGATCGGCAAGAGACCCAGTACTTC. Its protein is CASSLPAEGDRQETQYF. This sequence joins TRBV11-3 and TRBJ2-5, with D maybe TRBD2 (6 bases). The CDR3 consists of 17 residues. Germline lookup yields CDR1 SGHNT and CDR2 YENEEA. Trimming took off 2 bases at V and 2 bases at J, with 18 bases between the two ends.

The chain recombines TRBV11-2 with TRBJ2-3; 11 nucleotides align to TRBD2. The CDR3 length is 15 residues. The ends lost 3 bases at V and 4 bases at J; junction bases unmatched: 3. Germline assignment: CDR1 SGHAT and CDR2 FQNNGV. The CDR3 spells CASSLLSGRADTQYF. In nucleotides, the CDR3 is TGTGCCAGCAGCTTGCTTAGCGGGAGGGCAGATACGCAGTATTTT.

The chain employs TRBV4-1 and TRBJ2-4, with 7 bases lining up with TRBD1. The CDR3 consists of 13 residues. The J segment lost 5 bases and the V segment lost 4 bases, leaving 2 bases of the junction unmatched. CDR1 MGHRA and CDR2 YSYEKL come from the germline V gene. The CDR3 region has the DNA TGCGCCAGCAGCCGAGGGGGCGAAAACATTCAGTACTTC. It yields the protein CASSRGGENIQYF.

The chain is built from TRBV5-1 and TRBJ1-2, with D unclear. Trimming cost V 6 bases and J 2 bases, with 8 bases left between them. The CDR3 runs 12 residues. Germline assignment: CDR1 SGHRS and CDR2 YFSETQ. Here the CDR3 DNA reads TGCGCCAGCACAGTTCTCAACTATGGCTACACCTTC. Translated: CASTVLNYGYTF.

J is TRBJ1-5 and V is TRBV4-1; unclear D gene. Germline loops: CDR1 MGHRA, CDR2 YSYEKL. The V and J ends lost 1 base and 8 bases respectively, with 21 bases between them. The CDR3 is 17 residues long. The CDR3 reads CASSQGPLLGWREPQHF. In DNA form, the CDR3 reads TGCGCCAGCAGCCAAGGCCCCCTTTTGGGGTGGAGGGAGCCCCAGCATTTT.

The rearrangement links TRBV19 to TRBJ2-7; possible D gene TRBD2, 5 bases. The CDR3 consists of 14 residues. CDR1 is LNHDA, CDR2 SQIVND, per germline (reference sequence). The V end lost 4 bases, the J end lost 5 bases, and 15 bases lay between the germline ends. The chain's CDR3 is CASSKPGRADEQYF. In DNA, the CDR3 is TGTGCCAGTAGTAAACCCGGGCGGGCGGACGAGCAGTACTTC.

The rearrangement links TRBV7-2 to TRBJ2-1; tentatively, D is TRBD2 (5 bases). The CDR3 spans 16 residues. In germline, CDR1 is SGHTA, CDR2 FQGNSA. The germline V and J ends were trimmed by 5 bases and 0 bases, with 14 bases remaining between them. The CDR3, as DNA: TGTGCCAGCAGCCCCCGTTCGGGATTCTCCTACAATGAGCAGTTCTTC. Translation gives CASSPRSGFSYNEQFF.

The gene calls are TRBV6-6 and TRBJ1-1, with TRBD1 identical over 8 bases. Trimming at V came to 5 bases and at J to 5 bases, leaving 7 bases not matched to a gene. Looked up from germline, CDR1 is MNHNY and CDR2 is SVGAGI (reference sequence). The CDR3 covers 14 residues. For the CDR3, the DNA is TGTGCCAGCAGTATAGGACAGGGAGGAACTGAAGCTTTCTTT. Translated: CASSIGQGGTEAFF.

In this sample, this clone turned up once. This rearrangement joins TRBV30 to TRBJ2-2; no clear D gene. Germline V gene lookup returns CDR1 GTSNPN and CDR2 SVGIG (reference sequence). The ends were cut back, 2 bases at V and 5 bases at J, with 9 bases in the middle. This CDR3 has 13 residues. Here the CDR3 reads CAWSLRQTGELFF. The CDR3 DNA follows: TGTGCCTGGAGTTTGAGGCAAACCGGGGAGCTGTTTTTT.

This clone was seen just once. CDR3 DNA: TGTGCCAGCTCACCACGGACAGGGTTCTCCTACGAGCAGTACTTC. Its protein product is CASSPRTGFSYEQYF. The chain joins TRBV18 to TRBJ2-7, with TRBD1 identical over 8 bases. This CDR3 has 15 residues. Germline CDR1 reads KGHSH; CDR2 reads LQKENI. Germline trimming cut 1 base from V and 0 bases from J; bases unmatched to any gene: 2.

V and J are TRBV19 and TRBJ2-3, with a weak D call TRBD2 (5 bases). The CDR3 is made up of 12 amino acids. V lost 9 bases, J lost 0 bases, and 7 bases lay in between. CDR1 and CDR2 from the germline V gene are LNHDA and SQIVND (reference sequence). CDR3 nucleotides: TGTGCCAGCTCGGGGAGCACAGATACGCAGTATTTT. Translated, it gives CASSGSTDTQYF.

V is TRBV6-5 and J is TRBJ1-6; D ambiguous. The germline V gene encodes CDR1 MNHEY and CDR2 SVGAGI. V lost 3 bases and J lost 7, with 10 bases in between. The CDR3 covers 14 residues. The CDR3 sequence is CASSYVAGNSPLHF. The CDR3 region has the DNA TGTGCCAGCAGTTATGTGGCAGGAAATTCACCCCTCCACTTT.

The V call is TRBV6-6, the J call TRBJ2-2, with D tentatively TRBD1 (6 bases). V was cut by 10 bases and J by 4 bases, with 13 bases left in between. CDR3 length: 13 residues. The germline gives CDR1 MNHNY, CDR2 SVGAGI (reference sequence). Here the CDR3 DNA reads TGTGCCACCAGGGGCGCGGGCACCGGGGAGCTGTTTTTT. Its translation is CATRGAGTGELFF.

The V gene is TRBV6-5, the J gene TRBJ2-1; perhaps TRBD1 as D (5 bases). V was pared by 2 bases and J by 12 bases, with 20 bases between. This CDR3 contains 15 residues. CDR1 and CDR2 from the germline V gene are MNHEY and SVGAGI. CDR3 coding DNA: TGTGCCAGCAGTTACGTCACAGGATCCACCGATGGGCAGTTCTTC. Protein: CASSYVTGSTDGQFF.

The gene calls are TRBV9 and TRBJ2-1; 7 positions match TRBD2. The CDR3 sequence is 15 residues long. With V trimmed by 1 base and J by 5 bases, 6 bases remained unmatched. Germline values: CDR1 SGDLS, CDR2 YYNGEE. CDR3 nucleotide sequence: TGTGCCAGCAGCGTACTGCGGGAGACCGACAATGAGCAGTTCTTC. Amino acids: CASSVLRETDNEQFF.

This clone was recorded only once. The chain uses TRBV6-4 and TRBJ2-3; D remains ambiguous. The CDR3 is 14 residues long. V was pared by 4 bases and J by 5 bases, with 13 bases between. CDR1 and CDR2 from the germline V gene are MRHNA and SNTAGT. CDR3 region: CASSGPGPRDTQYF. DNA of the CDR3: TGTGCCAGCAGTGGGCCGGGTCCCAGAGATACGCAGTATTTT.

The chain is built from TRBV30 and TRBJ2-3; possibly TRBD1 for D (6 bases). The germline CDR1 and CDR2 sequences are GTSNPN and SVGIG (reference sequence). The CDR3 sequence is 15 residues long. The V and J ends lost 2 bases and 0 bases respectively, with 12 bases between them. The CDR3 region is CAWSSGQTSTDTQYF. CDR3 bases: TGTGCCTGGAGTAGCGGACAGACTAGCACAGATACGCAGTATTTT. Together with reference TRBV30 and TRBJ2-3, the CDR3 gives the full variable domain: SQTIHQWPATLVQPVGSPLSLECTVEGTSNPNLYWYRQAAGRGLQLLFYSVGIGQISSEVPQNLSASRPQDRQFILSSKKLLLSDSGFYLCAWSSGQTSTDTQYFGPGTRLTVL.

The sample holds one count of this clone. The chain has TRBV27 and TRBJ1-2, with unresolved D. With 5 bases removed from V and 4 bases from J, the gap between germline ends came to 17 bases. Per germline, CDR1 MNHEY and CDR2 SMNVEV (reference sequence). There are 15 residues in the CDR3. CDR3 coding DNA: TGTGCCAGCAGTCCCTGGACGGCTGCGGGCTATGGCTACACCTTC. It is translated as CASSPWTAAGYGYTF.

The V gene is TRBV15, the J gene TRBJ2-5, with 14 bases lining up with TRBD2. This CDR3 has 17 residues. Looked up from germline, CDR1 is LNHNV and CDR2 is YYDKDF (reference sequence). Germline trimming cut 1 base from V and 6 bases from J; bases unmatched to any gene: 7. The CDR3 DNA is TGTGCCACCAGCAGAGGACTAGCGGGAGGGCCCTGGCAGACCCAGTACTTC. This sequence encodes CATSRGLAGGPWQTQYF.

The chain couples TRBV6-6 to TRBJ1-2; no clear D gene. The ends were cut back, 5 bases at V and 6 bases at J, with 16 bases in the middle. Germline V gene data show CDR1 as MNHNY and CDR2 as SVGAGI (reference sequence). This CDR3 is built from 14 residues. DNA of the CDR3: TGTGCCAGCAGTCGCCTCGACAAGGTCCATGGCTACACCTTC. Encoded protein: CASSRLDKVHGYTF.

The chain combines TRBV5-1 with TRBJ2-1; D gene uncertain. The CDR3 has 13 amino acids. V lost 0 bases to trimming and J lost 3 bases, with 4 bases between them. Germline V gene data show CDR1 as SGHRS and CDR2 as YFSETQ. The DNA of the CDR3 is TGCGCCAGCAGCTTGGCCTACTACAATGAGCAGTTCTTC. Amino acid sequence: CASSLAYYNEQFF.

This clone was observed a single time. The chain uses TRBV5-1 and TRBJ2-2; 11 positions agree with TRBD2. Losses at the gene ends were 4 bases for V and 3 bases for J; bases not matched to a gene: 5. The CDR3 has 16 residues. Germline assignment: CDR1 SGHRS and CDR2 YFSETQ. The CDR3, as DNA: TGCGCCAGCAGCCCCCGACTAGCGGGACACACCGGGGAGCTGTTTTTT. Protein: CASSPRLAGHTGELFF.

J is TRBJ2-7 and V is TRBV9; TRBD1 aligns across 7 bases. Germline CDR1 reads SGDLS; CDR2 reads YYNGEE. J gave up 3 bases and V 4 bases, and 7 bases lay outside the gene matches. The CDR3 has 14 residues. The CDR3 coding sequence is TGTGCCAGCAGCCCTCGGGACAGATTCTACGAGCAGTACTTC. Amino acids: CASSPRDRFYEQYF.